This T cell receptor (beta chain) was found in a study of blood T cell repertoires in COVID-19. Study details: Researchers got acute and convalescent COVID-19 samples from the United States, Italy and Spain. PBMCs, B-cell-depleted T cells, or T cells provided the cDNA or gDNA that made up the material.

Germline loops: CDR1 SGHRS, CDR2 YFSETQ. The CDR3 is 13 amino acids. J gave up 7 bases and V 4 bases, and 7 bases lay outside the gene matches. Method: immunoSEQ multiplex PCR; TCRdb's copy keeps in-frame clones and lacks some. Here the sample spans roughly 250,000 clones, roughly 80% being singletons. This receptor was identified in a woman of 80 years or more with acute or convalescent COVID-19. J is TRBJ2-7 and V is TRBV5-1; 8 bases are a match to TRBD1. The specimen sequenced was peripheral blood. The CDR3 bases are TGCGCCAGCAGCCAGCAGGGGGCAGGGGAGCAGTACTTC. Its protein is CASSQQGAGEQYF.